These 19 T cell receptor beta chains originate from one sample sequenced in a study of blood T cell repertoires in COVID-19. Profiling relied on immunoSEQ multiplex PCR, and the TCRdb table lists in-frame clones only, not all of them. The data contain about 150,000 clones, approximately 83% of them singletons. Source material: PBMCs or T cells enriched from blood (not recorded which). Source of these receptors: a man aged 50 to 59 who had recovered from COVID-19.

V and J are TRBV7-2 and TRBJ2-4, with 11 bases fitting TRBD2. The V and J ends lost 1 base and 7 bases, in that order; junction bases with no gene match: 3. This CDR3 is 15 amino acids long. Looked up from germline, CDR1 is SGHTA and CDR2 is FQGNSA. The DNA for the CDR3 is TGTGCCAGCAGCTTAGTAGCGGGGGGGCCGAACATTCAGTACTTC. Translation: CASSLVAGGPNIQYF. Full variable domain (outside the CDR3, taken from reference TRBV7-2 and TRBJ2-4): GAGVSQSPSNKVTEKGKDVELRCDPISGHTALYWYRQSLGQGLEFLIYFQGNSAPDKSGLPSDRFSAERTGGSVSTLTIQRTQQEDSAVYLCASSLVAGGPNIQYFGAGTRLSVL.

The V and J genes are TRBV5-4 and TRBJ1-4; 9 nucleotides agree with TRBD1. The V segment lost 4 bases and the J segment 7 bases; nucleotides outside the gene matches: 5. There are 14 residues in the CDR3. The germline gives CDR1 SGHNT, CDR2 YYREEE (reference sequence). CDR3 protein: CASSVQGAAEKLFF. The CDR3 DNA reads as TGTGCCAGCAGCGTACAGGGGGCGGCTGAAAAACTGTTTTTT.

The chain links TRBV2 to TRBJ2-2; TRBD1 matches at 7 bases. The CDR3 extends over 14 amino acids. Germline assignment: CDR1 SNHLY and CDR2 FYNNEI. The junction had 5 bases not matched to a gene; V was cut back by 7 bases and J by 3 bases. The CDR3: CASIGQGDTGELFF. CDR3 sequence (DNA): TGTGCCAGCATCGGGCAGGGGGACACCGGGGAGCTGTTTTTT.

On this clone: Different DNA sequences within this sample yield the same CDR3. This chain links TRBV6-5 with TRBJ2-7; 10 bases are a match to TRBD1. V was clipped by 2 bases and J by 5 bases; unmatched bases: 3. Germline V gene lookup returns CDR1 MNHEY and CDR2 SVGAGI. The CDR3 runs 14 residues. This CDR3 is CASSYLGQGDEQYF. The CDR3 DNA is TGTGCCAGCAGTTACCTCGGACAGGGGGACGAGCAGTACTTC.

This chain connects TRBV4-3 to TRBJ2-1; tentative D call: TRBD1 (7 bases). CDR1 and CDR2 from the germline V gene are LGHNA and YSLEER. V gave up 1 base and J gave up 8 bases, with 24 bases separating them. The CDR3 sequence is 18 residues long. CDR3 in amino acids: CASSQARSGAGGRYEQFF. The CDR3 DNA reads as TGCGCCAGCAGCCAAGCTAGATCGGGGGCAGGGGGAAGGTATGAGCAGTTCTTC.

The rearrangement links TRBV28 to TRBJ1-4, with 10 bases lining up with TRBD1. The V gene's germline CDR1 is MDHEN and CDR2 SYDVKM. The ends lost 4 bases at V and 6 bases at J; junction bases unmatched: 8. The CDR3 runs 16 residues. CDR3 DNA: TGTGCCAGCAGTTACCGGTCGGGACAGGGGTATGAAAAACTGTTTTTT. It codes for CASSYRSGQGYEKLFF.

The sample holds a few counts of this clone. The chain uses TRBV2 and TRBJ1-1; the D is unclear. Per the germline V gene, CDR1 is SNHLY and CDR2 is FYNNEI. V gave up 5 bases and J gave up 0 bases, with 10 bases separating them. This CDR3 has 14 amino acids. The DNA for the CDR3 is TGTGCCAGCAGTCGGGTGGAGGTGAACACTGAAGCTTTCTTT. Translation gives CASSRVEVNTEAFF.

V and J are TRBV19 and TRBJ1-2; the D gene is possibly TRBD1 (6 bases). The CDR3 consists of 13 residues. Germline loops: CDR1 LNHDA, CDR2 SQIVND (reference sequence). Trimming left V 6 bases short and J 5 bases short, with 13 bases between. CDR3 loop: CASRPGVEYGYTF. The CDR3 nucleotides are TGTGCCAGTAGGCCAGGGGTGGAATATGGCTACACCTTC.

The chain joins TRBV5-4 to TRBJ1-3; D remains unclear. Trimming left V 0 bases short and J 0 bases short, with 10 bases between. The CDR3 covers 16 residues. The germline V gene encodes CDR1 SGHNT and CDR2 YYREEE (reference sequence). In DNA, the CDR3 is TGTGCCAGCAGCTTGGCCGGAGGGCCCTCTGGAAACACCATATATTTT. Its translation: CASSLAGGPSGNTIYF. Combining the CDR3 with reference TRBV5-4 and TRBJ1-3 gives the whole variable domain ETGVTQSPTHLIKTRGQQVTLRCSSQSGHNTVSWYQQALGQGPQFIFQYYREEENGRGNFPPRFSGLQFPNYSSELNVNALELDDSALYLCASSLAGGPSGNTIYFGEGSWLTVV.

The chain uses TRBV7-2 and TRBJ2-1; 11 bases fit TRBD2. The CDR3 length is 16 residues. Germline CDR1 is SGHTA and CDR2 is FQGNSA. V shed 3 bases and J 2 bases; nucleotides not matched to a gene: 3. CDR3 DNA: TGTGCCAGCAGCTTTAATAGCGGGGGGGCCTACAATGAGCAGTTCTTC. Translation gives CASSFNSGGAYNEQFF.

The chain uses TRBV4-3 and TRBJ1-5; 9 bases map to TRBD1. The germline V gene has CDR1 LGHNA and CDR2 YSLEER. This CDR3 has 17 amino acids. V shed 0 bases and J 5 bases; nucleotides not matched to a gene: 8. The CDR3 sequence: CASSQEFGTGIYQPQHF. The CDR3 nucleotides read TGCGCCAGCAGCCAAGAGTTCGGGACAGGGATTTATCAGCCCCAGCATTTT.

CDR3 region: CASSLVSGAYEQYF. The CDR3, as DNA: TGCGCCAGCAGCTTGGTCTCAGGGGCCTACGAGCAGTACTTC. This chain links TRBV5-1 with TRBJ2-7, with a tentative D call TRBD1 (6 bases). The germline CDR1 and CDR2 sequences are SGHRS and YFSETQ. CDR3 length equals 14 residues. V dropped 0 bases and J dropped 2 bases, with 9 bases sitting between them.

The CDR3 spells CASSDSTLGGGAFF. The CDR3 DNA follows: TGTGCCAGCAGTGACTCGACGTTAGGGGGGGGAGCTTTCTTT. This chain connects TRBV6-4 to TRBJ1-1, with D possibly being TRBD1 (6 bases). The V end was cut by 0 bases, the J end by 10 bases, with 15 bases between. This CDR3 is 14 amino acids long. Looked up from germline, CDR1 is MRHNA and CDR2 is SNTAGT.

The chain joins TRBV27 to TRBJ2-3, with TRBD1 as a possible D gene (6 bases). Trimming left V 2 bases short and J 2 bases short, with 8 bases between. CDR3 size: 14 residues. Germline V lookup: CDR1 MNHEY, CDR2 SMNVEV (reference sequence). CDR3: CASSLRGNTDTQYF. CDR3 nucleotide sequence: TGTGCCAGCAGTTTAAGGGGGAACACAGATACGCAGTATTTT.

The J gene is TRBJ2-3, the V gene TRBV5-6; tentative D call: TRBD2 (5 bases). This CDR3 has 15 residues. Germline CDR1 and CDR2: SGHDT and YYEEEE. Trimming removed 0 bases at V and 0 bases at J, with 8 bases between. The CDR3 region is CASSLGLTSTDTQYF. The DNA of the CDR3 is TGTGCCAGCAGCTTGGGACTAACTAGCACAGATACGCAGTATTTT.

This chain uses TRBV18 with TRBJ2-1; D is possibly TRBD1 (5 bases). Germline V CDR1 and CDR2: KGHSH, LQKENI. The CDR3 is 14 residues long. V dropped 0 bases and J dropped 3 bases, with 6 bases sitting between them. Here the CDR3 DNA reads TGTGCCAGCTCACCACCGGACATCTACAATGAGCAGTTCTTC. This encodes CASSPPDIYNEQFF.

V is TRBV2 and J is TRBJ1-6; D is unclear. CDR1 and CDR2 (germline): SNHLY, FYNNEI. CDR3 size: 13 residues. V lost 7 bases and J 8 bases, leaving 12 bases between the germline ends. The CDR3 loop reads CASITEYDSPLHF. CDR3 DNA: TGTGCCAGCATTACCGAGTACGATTCACCCCTCCACTTT.

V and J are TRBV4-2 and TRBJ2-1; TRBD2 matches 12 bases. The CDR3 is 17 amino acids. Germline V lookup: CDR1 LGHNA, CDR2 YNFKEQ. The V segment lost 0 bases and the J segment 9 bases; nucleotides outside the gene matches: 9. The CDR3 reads CASSQEVASGGAGEQFF. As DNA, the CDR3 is TGTGCCAGCAGCCAAGAGGTCGCTAGCGGGGGGGCCGGTGAGCAGTTCTTC.

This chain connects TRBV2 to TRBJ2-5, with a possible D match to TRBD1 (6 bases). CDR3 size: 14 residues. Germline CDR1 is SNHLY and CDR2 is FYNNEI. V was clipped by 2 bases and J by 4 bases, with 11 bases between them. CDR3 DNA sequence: TGTGCCAGCAGTGAACGACAGGTGGGAGAGACCCAGTACTTC. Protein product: CASSERQVGETQYF.